The 24 T cell receptor beta chains below were found in one sample sequenced in a study of shared clonotypes between healthy human individuals. Clones were sequenced by immunoSEQ multiplex PCR, and TCRdb holds only the in-frame ones, with some missing. In the table there are over a million clones, around 97% of which are singletons. Sequenced: naive CD4+ T cells sorted from blood. Noted subset: CD45RA+ positively selected. These receptors originate from a man aged 25-45 years in good health.

The gene calls are TRBV2 and TRBJ1-1; 8 bases agree with TRBD1. Germline lookup yields CDR1 SNHLY and CDR2 FYNNEI. V was clipped by 6 bases and J by 1 base; unmatched bases: 4. The length of the CDR3 is 14 residues. CDR3 residues: CASSAQGANTEAFF. DNA of the CDR3: TGTGCCAGCAGCGCCCAGGGGGCGAACACTGAAGCTTTCTTT.

This chain uses TRBV18 with TRBJ1-1; 8 bases line up with TRBD1. This CDR3 has 14 amino acids. Germline trimming cut 6 bases from V and 1 base from J; bases unmatched to any gene: 4. CDR1 and CDR2 (germline): KGHSH, LQKENI. Written as DNA, the CDR3 is TGTGCCAGCTCCACGACAGGGGCGAACACTGAAGCTTTCTTT. Translated, it gives CASSTTGANTEAFF.

A single count supports this clone. The chain links TRBV4-3 to TRBJ2-5, with a possible D match to TRBD2 (6 bases). Trimming pared 2 bases from V and 4 bases from J, leaving 14 bases between. The germline CDR1 and CDR2 sequences are LGHNA and YSLEER. This CDR3 is built from 15 residues. CDR3 amino acids: CASSQSPGSGETQYF. CDR3 bases: TGCGCCAGCAGCCAATCCCCCGGGAGTGGAGAGACCCAGTACTTC.

V is TRBV6-4 and J is TRBJ2-5; 11 nucleotides align to TRBD2. Germline CDR1 is MRHNA and CDR2 is SNTAGT. CDR3 length: 16 residues. V was pared by 5 bases and J by 1 base, with 6 bases of the junction left unmatched. Written as DNA, the CDR3 is TGTGCCAGCAGTCCCCTAGCGGGAGGACCCCAAGAGACCCAGTACTTC. Protein product: CASSPLAGGPQETQYF.

The chain combines TRBV18 with TRBJ2-7; 7 bases are shared with TRBD2. V lost 2 bases, J lost 3 bases, and 4 bases stayed unmatched. Germline-derived CDR1 and CDR2 are KGHSH and LQKENI. The CDR3 length is 14 residues. This chain's CDR3 is CASSPRDYFYEQYF. The CDR3 DNA sequence: TGTGCCAGCTCACCAAGGGACTACTTCTACGAGCAGTACTTC.

The gene calls are TRBV28 and TRBJ1-5; D is unresolved. Germline CDR1 is MDHEN and CDR2 is SYDVKM. Trimming stripped 4 bases from V and 0 bases from J, with 7 bases between. The CDR3 extends over 14 amino acids. CDR3 nucleotides: TGTGCCAGCAGTTCCCAGACTAGCAATCAGCCCCAGCATTTT. It specifies CASSSQTSNQPQHF.

V and J are TRBV7-2 and TRBJ2-7; 9 nucleotides line up with TRBD2. From germline, CDR1 is SGHTA and CDR2 FQGNSA. This CDR3 is built from 15 residues. Trimming removed 4 bases from V and 2 bases from J; junction bases left unmatched: 6. CDR3 DNA sequence: TGTGCCAGCAGCTACTCTAGCGGGAAAACCTACGAGCAGTACTTC. Translated, it gives CASSYSSGKTYEQYF.

The chain joins TRBV27 to TRBJ2-1; 7 nucleotides align to TRBD1. The V gene's germline CDR1 is MNHEY and CDR2 SMNVEV (reference sequence). The junction had 7 bases not matched to a gene; V was cut back by 5 bases and J by 0 bases. The CDR3 has 16 amino acids. The CDR3 loop is CASSTLTGRSYNEQFF. The CDR3 DNA follows: TGTGCCAGCAGTACCCTGACAGGGCGCTCCTACAATGAGCAGTTCTTC.

The V call is TRBV15, the J call TRBJ1-3; D is ambiguous. The germline V and J ends were trimmed by 3 bases and 0 bases, with 12 bases remaining between them. The CDR3 covers 16 residues. CDR1 LNHNV and CDR2 YYDKDF come from the germline V gene (reference sequence). The CDR3 region has the DNA TGTGCCACCAGCAGTGCGCGTGCCTACTCTGGAAACACCATATATTTT. This encodes CATSSARAYSGNTIYF. Based on the CDR3 plus reference TRBV15 and TRBJ1-3, the full variable domain is DAMVIQNPRYQVTQFGKPVTLSCSQTLNHNVMYWYQQKSSQAPKLLFHYYDKDFNNEADTPDNFQSRRPNTSFCFLDIRSPGLGDTAMYLCATSSARAYSGNTIYFGEGSWLTVV.

The rearrangement uses TRBV27 and TRBJ1-1, with D perhaps matching TRBD1 (5 bases). Trimming removed 5 bases from V and 5 bases from J, with 18 bases in between. This CDR3 contains 15 residues. Germline-derived CDR1 and CDR2 are MNHEY and SMNVEV (reference sequence). In DNA form, the CDR3 reads TGTGCCAGCAGTCTTCGACAGCTCTCTGGTACTGAAGCTTTCTTT. This codes for CASSLRQLSGTEAFF.

The rearrangement joins TRBV29-1 to TRBJ2-5; maybe TRBD2 (6 bases). This CDR3 is built from 11 residues. Germline-derived CDR1 and CDR2 are SQVTM and ANQGSEA. Trimming left V 7 bases short and J 5 bases short, with 11 bases between. Here the CDR3 DNA reads TGCAGCGAGCGGGTAGGGGAGACCCAGTACTTC. Residues: CSERVGETQYF.

The gene calls are TRBV5-1 and TRBJ2-1; 11 bases map to TRBD2. The CDR3 has 17 residues. Germline-derived CDR1 and CDR2 are SGHRS and YFSETQ. J lost 7 bases, V lost 0 bases, and 9 bases had no gene match. In DNA form, the CDR3 reads TGCGCCAGCAGCTTGGCAGTAGCGGGAGGGGCGGGAAATGAGCAGTTCTTC. Protein: CASSLAVAGGAGNEQFF.

This clone is a singleton in its sample. The V gene is TRBV7-9, the J gene TRBJ2-3, with D uncertain. Germline CDR1 SEHNR, CDR2 FQNEAQ (reference sequence). The CDR3 spans 18 residues. V dropped 5 bases and J dropped 2 bases, with 23 bases sitting between them. CDR3 amino acids: CASSPPRQTSAPTDTQYF. CDR3 sequence (DNA): TGTGCCAGCAGCCCCCCAAGGCAGACGAGCGCCCCCACAGATACGCAGTATTTT.

The rearrangement uses TRBV28 and TRBJ1-2, with D unresolved. V lost 5 bases and J 5 bases, leaving 15 bases between the germline ends. The CDR3 has 14 amino acids. Germline lookup yields CDR1 MDHEN and CDR2 SYDVKM. The CDR3 region has the DNA TGTGCCAGCAGTAGTGGAGCAGCACGTTATGGCTACACCTTC. The encoded protein is CASSSGAARYGYTF.

This chain uses TRBV28 with TRBJ1-2; unclear D gene. The CDR3 contains 13 residues. Between the trimmed V and J ends, which lost 6 bases and 0 bases, there was a span of 8 bases. CDR1 is MDHEN, CDR2 SYDVKM, per germline. The CDR3 reads CASSSYSNYGYTF. For the CDR3, the DNA is TGTGCCAGCAGCTCTTACTCTAACTATGGCTACACCTTC.

The chain is built from TRBV10-3 and TRBJ2-1; TRBD2 matches 7 bases. CDR3 length: 15 amino acids. V shed 8 bases and J 3 bases; nucleotides not matched to a gene: 10. Looked up from germline, CDR1 is ENHRY and CDR2 is SYGVKD. CDR3 DNA: TGTGCCATCGGGGAAACCCTAGCGGACTACAATGAGCAGTTCTTC. It codes for CAIGETLADYNEQFF.

The V and J genes are TRBV19 and TRBJ2-1, with 11 bases identical to TRBD2. Germline CDR1 reads LNHDA; CDR2 reads SQIVND (reference sequence). The V segment lost 5 bases and the J segment 9 bases; nucleotides outside the gene matches: 12. The CDR3 has 16 residues. The CDR3 region is CASSSKLAGASGEQFF. CDR3 sequence (DNA): TGTGCCAGTAGTTCAAAACTAGCGGGAGCTTCAGGTGAGCAGTTCTTC.

The chain carries TRBV29-1 and TRBJ2-7, with 8 positions matching TRBD1. This CDR3 is 13 amino acids long. Germline loops: CDR1 SQVTM, CDR2 ANQGSEA. Losses at the gene ends were 6 bases for V and 3 bases for J; bases not matched to a gene: 7. CDR3: CSVRGQANYEQYF. CDR3 DNA: TGCAGCGTGAGGGGACAGGCAAACTACGAGCAGTACTTC.

This sequence joins TRBV28 and TRBJ1-5; maybe TRBD1 (6 bases). Per germline, CDR1 MDHEN and CDR2 SYDVKM. The CDR3 spans 11 residues. V dropped 10 bases and J dropped 5 bases, with 9 bases sitting between them. CDR3 region: CATGEDQPQHF. Written as DNA, the CDR3 is TGTGCCACAGGGGAGGATCAGCCCCAGCATTTT.

The chain carries TRBV27 and TRBJ2-3, with a possible D match to TRBD1 (5 bases). This CDR3 has 17 residues. Germline CDR1 reads MNHEY; CDR2 reads SMNVEV (reference sequence). The ends were cut back, 3 bases at V and 0 bases at J, with 16 bases in the middle. The CDR3 is CASSFKGLGLSTDTQYF. CDR3 DNA: TGTGCCAGCAGTTTCAAGGGCCTGGGGCTAAGCACAGATACGCAGTATTTT.

The chain combines TRBV29-1 with TRBJ2-1; a possible D gene is TRBD2 (5 bases). CDR1 is SQVTM, CDR2 ANQGSEA, per germline. Deletions cut 1 base from V and 3 bases from J, with 13 bases between. The CDR3 sequence is 15 residues long. For the CDR3, the DNA is TGCAGCGTTGAAGTGGTGGGAGTCCTCTACAATGAGCAGTTCTTC. This encodes CSVEVVGVLYNEQFF.

V is TRBV7-9 and J is TRBJ2-7; the D is unclear. This CDR3 has 13 residues. V was pared by 0 bases and J by 6 bases, with 9 bases between. In germline, CDR1 is SEHNR, CDR2 FQNEAQ (reference sequence). This CDR3 is CASSLAPAPEQYF. CDR3 DNA sequence: TGTGCCAGCAGCTTAGCGCCCGCCCCCGAGCAGTACTTC.

The chain joins TRBV9 to TRBJ1-3; D unclear. V lost 4 bases, J lost 0 bases, and 14 bases lay in between. This CDR3 is built from 16 residues. Germline V gives CDR1 SGDLS, CDR2 YYNGEE. CDR3 nucleotides: TGTGCCAGCAGCTTACAACCCGTCGCCTCTGGAAACACCATATATTTT. Encoded protein: CASSLQPVASGNTIYF.

The chain carries TRBV6-5 and TRBJ1-5; the D gene is possibly TRBD1 (5 bases). The CDR3 has 15 amino acids. V gave up 6 bases and J gave up 2 bases, with 14 bases separating them. CDR1 is MNHEY and CDR2 is SVGAGI in the germline V gene. The CDR3 sequence: CASSPRGAGNQPQHF. The CDR3 DNA sequence: TGTGCCAGCAGCCCCCGGGGCGCGGGCAATCAGCCCCAGCATTTT.